The 11 T cell receptor beta chains below come from one sample, sequenced in a study of radiation and T cells in renal cell carcinoma. TCRdb's table, derived via immunoSEQ multiplex PCR, lists solely in-frame clones and lacks some. Of 95,000 or so clones listed, approximately 86% are singletons. The time point: baseline pretreatment blood. Stated treatment: 15 Gy SBRT to primary tumor, nephrectomy 4 weeks later. This material consisted of blood, taken from a patient whose treatment included radiotherapy and nephrectomy. Source of these receptors: a man aged 50 or older with renal cell carcinoma.

The V and J genes are TRBV7-2 and TRBJ1-2; unclear D gene. The CDR3 runs to 14 residues. CDR1 is SGHTA, CDR2 FQGNSA, per germline. The V gene lost 3 bases and the J gene lost 0 bases, with 8 bases spanning the gap. The CDR3 sequence: CASSFTRANYGYTF. CDR3 nucleotides: TGTGCCAGCAGCTTCACAAGGGCTAACTATGGCTACACCTTC.

CDR3 DNA sequence: TGTGCCAGCAGCCAAGATCGGCGACTTAATGAAAAACTGTTTTTT. Protein product: CASSQDRRLNEKLFF. The chain carries TRBV4-2 and TRBJ1-4; no reliable D call. CDR3 size: 15 residues. Trimming removed 0 bases from V and 4 bases from J, with 9 bases in between. CDR1 is LGHNA and CDR2 is YNFKEQ in the germline V gene.

This chain joins TRBV7-8 and TRBJ2-7; 8 nucleotides match TRBD2. The CDR3 contains 14 residues. V gave up 0 bases and J gave up 6 bases; unmatched junction bases: 4. Per germline, CDR1 SGHVS and CDR2 FQNEAQ. The CDR3 DNA reads TGTGCCAGCAGCTTAGCCGGACTAGCAGGCGAGCAGTACTTC. Translated, it gives CASSLAGLAGEQYF.

This chain uses TRBV10-3 with TRBJ2-3; D may be TRBD1 (5 bases). The CDR3 has 14 residues. CDR1 is ENHRY, CDR2 SYGVKD, per germline. Trimming cost V 6 bases and J 4 bases, with 14 bases left between them. CDR3 in DNA: TGTGCCATCAGGATCAGGGATGGCGCAGATACGCAGTATTTT. This codes for CAIRIRDGADTQYF.

This sequence joins TRBV5-1 and TRBJ1-1, with D tentatively TRBD1 (5 bases). Germline V gene lookup returns CDR1 SGHRS and CDR2 YFSETQ. V lost 2 bases and J lost 1, with 9 bases in between. The CDR3 loop spans 14 amino acids. CDR3 sequence: CASSFLGTNTEAFF. The CDR3 nucleotides read TGCGCCAGCAGCTTTTTAGGGACGAACACTGAAGCTTTCTTT.

The chain couples TRBV29-1 to TRBJ1-1; 8 nucleotides agree with TRBD1. Per germline, CDR1 SQVTM and CDR2 ANQGSEA. V trimming: 8 bases; J trimming: 2 bases; junction bases outside the gene matches: 7. The CDR3 runs 13 residues. The CDR3 nucleotides read TGCAGCTGCGGACAGGGAACAAACACTGAAGCTTTCTTT. Its translation: CSCGQGTNTEAFF.

The chain links TRBV7-9 to TRBJ2-2; D could derive from TRBD1 or TRBD2 (5 bases each). V was trimmed by 1 base and J by 3 bases, leaving 9 bases between them. This CDR3 contains 15 residues. Germline V lookup: CDR1 SEHNR, CDR2 FQNEAQ (reference sequence). The CDR3 sequence: CASSLVQGHTGELFF. The CDR3 bases are TGTGCCAGCAGCTTAGTCCAGGGACACACCGGGGAGCTGTTTTTT.

This clone was detected once. The chain employs TRBV4-2 and TRBJ2-5, with a weak D call TRBD2 (5 bases). V was pared by 0 bases and J by 0 bases, with 14 bases between. The germline gives CDR1 LGHNA, CDR2 YNFKEQ. The CDR3 loop spans 17 amino acids. In DNA, the CDR3 is TGTGCCAGCAGCCAAGAACAAAGCGGAGCGTACCAAGAGACCCAGTACTTC. Translation gives CASSQEQSGAYQETQYF.

This chain connects TRBV28 to TRBJ2-3; maybe TRBD2 (6 bases). CDR3 size: 14 residues. Germline V gene lookup returns CDR1 MDHEN and CDR2 SYDVKM. V was trimmed by 2 bases and J by 4 bases, leaving 10 bases between them. The CDR3 DNA is TGTGCCAGCAGTTTAGAGGGACTCTCAGATACGCAGTATTTT. Translation: CASSLEGLSDTQYF.

CDR3 in amino acids: CASSQVGSSMTGEQYF. The CDR3 DNA sequence: TGCGCCAGCAGCCAAGTTGGCTCATCAATGACAGGAGAGCAGTACTTC. The chain has TRBV4-1 and TRBJ2-7, with a weak D call TRBD1 (6 bases). Germline V gives CDR1 MGHRA, CDR2 YSYEKL. Trimming stripped 1 base from V and 7 bases from J, with 20 bases between. The CDR3 spans 16 residues.

This clone occurred a few times. The chain carries TRBV6-6 and TRBJ1-2; D gene ambiguous. The V gene lost 6 bases and the J gene lost 7 bases, with 9 bases spanning the gap. Germline CDR1 reads MNHNY; CDR2 reads SVGAGI (reference sequence). The CDR3 contains 11 residues. In nucleotides, the CDR3 is TGTGCCAGCAGCCCTCAACTTGGCTACACCTTC. This codes for CASSPQLGYTF.